Below, one T cell receptor beta chain is given with its context. The antigen remains undetermined. The data are from a study of beta chain features in type 1 diabetes. Findings and caveats of the study: TCRB CDR3 length was moderately but significantly reduced in all four CD4+ subsets of Type 1 diabetes patients.

Germline-derived CDR1 and CDR2 are MNHEY and SMNVEV (reference sequence). V was clipped by 5 bases and J by 8 bases, with 15 bases between them. CDR3 length equals 13 residues. As every portion of the isolated RNA was reverse transcribed, the sequencing read expressed TCRB transcripts. Method: immunoSEQ multiplex PCR; TCRdb's copy keeps in-frame clones and lacks some. Among some 350,000 clones listed, roughly 14% were seen once. The rearrangement joins TRBV27 to TRBJ1-2; tentatively, D is TRBD1 (5 bases). The sequenced sample consisted of naive CD4+ T cells from blood. This TCR came from a woman younger than 30 with type 1 diabetes. The CDR3 sequence: CASSPLRAGGYTF. CDR3 in DNA: TGTGCCAGCAGTCCTCTACGGGCAGGGGGCTACACCTTC.